This is a list of T cell receptor beta chains from one sample in a study of blood T cell repertoires in COVID-19. The method was immunoSEQ multiplex PCR; TCRdb's version includes in-frame clones alone and lacks a portion of them. The table records 120,000 or so clones, roughly 72% of them present only once. The material sequenced was peripheral blood. The source of these receptors is a man in his 60s with acute or convalescent COVID-19. Each CDR3 is given with its conserved first and last residue. D genes are given only for firm matches. The size entry is marked missing in some rows and otherwise reads once, few, many or a size class.

abundance,d_gene,v_gene,j_gene,CDR3nt,CDR3aa
-,TRBD2,TRBV9,TRBJ2-1,TGTGCCAGCAGCGGAAGCGGGAGCTCCTACAATGAGCAGTTCTTC,CASSGSGSSYNEQFF
-,TRBD1,TRBV18,TRBJ1-6,TGTGCCAGCTCGGGACAGGGCGGGGGTTATAATTCACCCCTCCACTTT,CASSGQGGGYNSPLHF
-,TRBD1,TRBV11-3,TRBJ2-6,TGTGCCAGCAGCTTAGGGGGCAGGGGGCGTCGCGGGGCCAACGTCCTGACTTTC,CASSLGGRGRRGANVLTF
-,-,TRBV6-5,TRBJ1-5,TGTGCCAGCGGAGGGGTCAATCAGCCCCAGCATTTT,CASGGVNQPQHF
-,-,TRBV21-1,TRBJ1-1,TGTGCCAGCAGCAAAGAGAACAGGCGAGACACTGAAGCTTTCTTT,CASSKENRRDTEAFF
-,-,TRBV29-1,TRBJ1-5,TGCAGCGCCCAAGGACAGAACAATCAGCCCCAGCATTTT,CSAQGQNNQPQHF
-,TRBD1,TRBV7-7,TRBJ2-7,TGTGCCAGCAGCATTGGGACAGGGCCGACCTACGAGCAGTACTTC,CASSIGTGPTYEQYF
-,-,TRBV9,TRBJ2-2,TGTGCCAGCAGCGCTCGGGAGAGTCGCACCGGGGAGCTGTTTTTT,CASSARESRTGELFF
-,TRBD1,TRBV19,TRBJ1-2,TGTGCCAGTAGATTAGGAGGCAGGGGGCGGACGAAGGCTGGCTACACCTTC,CASRLGGRGRTKAGYTF
-,TRBD2,TRBV6-5,TRBJ2-1,TGTGCCAGCAGCCGGTCGGTAATAGCGGGAGTTGAGCAGTTCTTC,CASSRSVIAGVEQFF
-,-,TRBV3-1/TRBV3-2,TRBJ1-2,TGTGCCAGCAGCCTGGGGGGATACGGCTACACCTTC,CASSLGGYGYTF
-,TRBD2,TRBV9,TRBJ2-2,TGTGCCAGCAGCGCTGGGACTAGCGGTAACACCGGGGAGCTGTTTTTT,CASSAGTSGNTGELFF
-,-,TRBV6-4,TRBJ2-7,TGTGCCAGCAGTGTAACAGGGCGCGACGAGCAGTACTTC,CASSVTGRDEQYF
-,-,TRBV10-3,TRBJ2-1,TGTGCCATCACCAAAGCGGGCTCCTACAATGAGCAGTTCTTC,CAITKAGSYNEQFF
-,-,TRBV5-1,TRBJ1-1,TGCGCCAGCAGCTTGTCTGGGGGGCGCGGGGGCACTGAAGCTTTCTTT,CASSLSGGRGGTEAFF
once,-,TRBV4-1,TRBJ1-5,TGCGCCAGCAGCCAAGTAATTTGGCATCAGCCCCAGCATTTT,CASSQVIWHQPQHF
-,-,TRBV7-6,TRBJ1-4,TGTGCCAGCAGCCCCAATAAAGGGGGGGATGAAAAACTGTTTTTT,CASSPNKGGDEKLFF
-,-,TRBV5-1,TRBJ1-2,TGCGCCAGCAGCTTGGCCCCGGGGAGAATAGAGAATGGCTACACCTTC,CASSLAPGRIENGYTF
-,-,TRBV5-6,TRBJ2-5,TGTGCCAGCAGCTTGGTTACGGGAAGGGAGACCCAGTACTTC,CASSLVTGRETQYF
-,TRBD1,TRBV11-2,TRBJ2-1,TGTGCCAGCAGCTTAGGATCCGGACAGGGCTTATACAATGAGCAGTTCTTC,CASSLGSGQGLYNEQFF
-,-,TRBV19,TRBJ2-3,TGTGCCAGTAGTATGAGCGGTACTAGCACAGATACGCAGTATTTT,CASSMSGTSTDTQYF
-,-,TRBV5-4,TRBJ1-2,TGTGCCAGCAGCCGGGGGGACTATGGCTACACCTTC,CASSRGDYGYTF
-,-,TRBV13,TRBJ1-2,TGTGCCAGCATCTTAATGGTACACCCTCGGGGTAACTATGGCTACACCTTC,CASILMVHPRGNYGYTF
-,TRBD2,TRBV4-3,TRBJ2-1,TGCAGTAGCGGGGCTAACAAATTCTCTGAGCAGTTCTTC,CSSGANKFSEQFF
-,-,TRBV6-2/TRBV6-3,TRBJ2-1,TGTGCCAGCAGTTACCCTAAGGGCCGGGATGGGAATGAGCAGTTCTTC,CASSYPKGRDGNEQFF
few,TRBD1,TRBV3-1/TRBV3-2,TRBJ1-5,TGTGCCAGCAGCCAAGACGGACAGGGGGCTCAGCCCCAGCATTTT,CASSQDGQGAQPQHF
-,-,TRBV6-5,TRBJ2-2,TGTGCCAGCTGCCTCGAGTTTGTCGGGGAGCTGTTTTTT,CASCLEFVGELFF
once,TRBD2,TRBV7-6,TRBJ2-1,TGTGCCAGCAGCCCCGGCCCGAGCGGGGCCTACAATGAGCAGTTCTTC,CASSPGPSGAYNEQFF
-,-,TRBV3-1/TRBV3-2,TRBJ2-3,TGTGCCAGCAGCATCCGGACTTCAGTGTTGGGAGATACGCAGTATTTT,CASSIRTSVLGDTQYF